A selection of T cell receptor beta chains follows, all from one sample in a study of T cell responses to AZD1222 COVID-19 vaccine. The protocol was immunoSEQ multiplex PCR, while the TCRdb copy is restricted to in-frame clones and leaves out a portion. Among some 120,000 clones listed, approximately 88% were seen once. The sequenced sample was peripheral blood, obtained on day 0 of MenACWY control vaccination. These receptors came from an adult in good health. Each CDR3 is given without its conserved first and last residue. A D gene is named only where the DNA matches it firmly.

cdr3_length,d_call,j_call,v_call,cdr3_aa
13,TRBD1,TRBJ1-2,TRBV20-1,SASPRTGLNYGYT
16,-,TRBJ2-5,TRBV5-5,ASSLWDTQGRAQETQY
13,-,TRBJ1-5,TRBV30,AWRAGTGGNQPQH
12,-,TRBJ2-5,TRBV9,ASSVGSGGETQY
14,-,TRBJ1-3,TRBV4-2,ASSTRQQLTGNTIY
13,-,TRBJ2-1,TRBV11-1,ASSQGGGSYNEQF
16,TRBD2,TRBJ2-7,TRBV7-2,ASSLGGLAGVQRYEQY
13,-,TRBJ1-4,TRBV4-1,ASSQDPRANEKLF
11,-,TRBJ2-5,TRBV2,ASRPPGSETQY
13,-,TRBJ1-5,TRBV28,ASSLLNPIGQPQH
12,TRBD1,TRBJ1-4,TRBV5-1,ASSFTGGNEKLF
13,TRBD2,TRBJ2-1,TRBV4-1,ASTRTSGSNNEQF
13,-,TRBJ2-3,TRBV6-5,ASSYPRTDQITQY
11,-,TRBJ2-5,TRBV5-1,ASSDGVRETQY
13,TRBD2,TRBJ2-5,TRBV11-2,ASSLKGLPQETQY
9,-,TRBJ1-2,TRBV11-2,ASSRTSGYT
14,TRBD1,TRBJ1-5,TRBV2,ASSEADRGPTRSQH
10,-,TRBJ1-5,TRBV28,ASSLTGTNWN
10,-,TRBJ1-1,TRBV19,ASSFQNTEAF
12,-,TRBJ2-2,TRBV28,ASKGSPNTGELF
8,-,TRBJ2-7,TRBV20-1,SAARREQY
13,-,TRBJ2-5,TRBV5-1,ASSIQDRRDETQY
13,-,TRBJ1-2,TRBV6-5,ASITGALTNYGYT
11,-,TRBJ1-2,TRBV9,ASSVRGDNGYT
12,-,TRBJ2-3,TRBV27,ASSFRTGTDTQY
12,TRBD2,TRBJ2-3,TRBV10-1,ASSESGRADTQY
14,-,TRBJ1-1,TRBV19,ASSPRGLGMNTEAF
10,-,TRBJ2-2,TRBV3-1/TRBV3-2,ASSPNTGELF
11,-,TRBJ2-5,TRBV5-1,ASSSIFQETQY
13,-,TRBJ2-5,TRBV24-1,ATSDAFRAWETQY
12,TRBD2,TRBJ2-1,TRBV19,ATRSGAPYNEQF
10,-,TRBJ2-7,TRBV11-2,ASSLEPYEQY
12,-,TRBJ1-2,TRBV6-2/TRBV6-3,ASSSINKVNGYT
11,-,TRBJ1-5,TRBV9,ASSVHWGQPQH
12,TRBD1,TRBJ1-4,TRBV29-1,SVGALDRGEKLF
14,-,TRBJ1-6,TRBV5-1,ASSTGRAATDSPLH
13,TRBD1,TRBJ2-7,TRBV9,ASSFRQGAGDEQY
14,TRBD2,TRBJ2-3,TRBV6-6,ASSYLAGRGSDTQY
11,-,TRBJ2-5,TRBV7-2,ASSLAARETQY
12,-,TRBJ1-6,TRBV19,ASSMRTSDSPLH
11,-,TRBJ1-2,TRBV27,ASSFRENYGYT
12,-,TRBJ2-2,TRBV2,ASSDGWQAGELF
12,-,TRBJ2-7,TRBV28,ASSFRGFWYEQY
12,-,TRBJ1-3,TRBV7-9,ASSGERGTNTIY
13,TRBD2,TRBJ2-2,TRBV2,ASTSSGLETGELF
11,-,TRBJ2-1,TRBV4-2,ASSQDRSNEQF
15,-,TRBJ1-5,TRBV27,ASSLWPPGRGNQPQH
13,-,TRBJ1-1,TRBV3-1/TRBV3-2,ASRLQGSLSTEAF